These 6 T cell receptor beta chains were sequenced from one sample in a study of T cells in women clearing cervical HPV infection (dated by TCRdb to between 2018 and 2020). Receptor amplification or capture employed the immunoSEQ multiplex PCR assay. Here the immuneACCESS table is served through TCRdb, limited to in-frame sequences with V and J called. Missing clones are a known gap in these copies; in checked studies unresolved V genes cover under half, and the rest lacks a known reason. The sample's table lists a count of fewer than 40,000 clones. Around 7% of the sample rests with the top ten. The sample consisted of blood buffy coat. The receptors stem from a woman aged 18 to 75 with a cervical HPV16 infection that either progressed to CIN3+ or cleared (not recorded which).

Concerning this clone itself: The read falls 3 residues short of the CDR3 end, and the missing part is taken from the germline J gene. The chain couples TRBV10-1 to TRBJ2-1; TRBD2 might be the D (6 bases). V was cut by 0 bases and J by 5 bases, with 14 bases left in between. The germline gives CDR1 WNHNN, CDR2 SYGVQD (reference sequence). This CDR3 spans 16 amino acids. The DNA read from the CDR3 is TGCGCCAGCAGTGAGTCCGCAGGCGGGGTGGACAATGAG. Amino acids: CASSESAGGVDNE. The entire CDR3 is CASSESAGGVDNEQFF.

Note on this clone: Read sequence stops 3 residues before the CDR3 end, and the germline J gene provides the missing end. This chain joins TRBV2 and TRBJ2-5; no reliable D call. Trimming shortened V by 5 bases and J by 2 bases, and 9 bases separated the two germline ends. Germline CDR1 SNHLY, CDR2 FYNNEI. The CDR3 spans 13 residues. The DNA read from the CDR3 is TGTGCCAGCAGTCGACTGGAACAAGAGACC. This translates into CASSRLEQET. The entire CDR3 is CASSRLEQETQYF.

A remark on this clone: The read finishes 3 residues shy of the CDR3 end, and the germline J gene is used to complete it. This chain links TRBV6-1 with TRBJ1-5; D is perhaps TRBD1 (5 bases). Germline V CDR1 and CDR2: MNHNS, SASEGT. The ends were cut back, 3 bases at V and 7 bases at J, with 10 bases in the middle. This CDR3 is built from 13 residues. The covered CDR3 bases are TGTGCCAGCAGTGACAGGGAAGGGCAGCCC. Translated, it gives CASSDREGQP. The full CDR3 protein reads CASSDREGQPQHF.

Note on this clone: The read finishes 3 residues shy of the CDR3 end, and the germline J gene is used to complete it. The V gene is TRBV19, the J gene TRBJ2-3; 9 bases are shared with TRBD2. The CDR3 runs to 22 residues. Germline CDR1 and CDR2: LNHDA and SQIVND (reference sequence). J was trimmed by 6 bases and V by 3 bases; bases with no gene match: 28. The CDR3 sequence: CASSIVARSGGTYRRSTDTQYF. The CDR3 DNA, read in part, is TGTGCCAGTAGTATTGTCGCCAGGAGCGGGGGGACCTACCGAAGGAGTACTGATACG.

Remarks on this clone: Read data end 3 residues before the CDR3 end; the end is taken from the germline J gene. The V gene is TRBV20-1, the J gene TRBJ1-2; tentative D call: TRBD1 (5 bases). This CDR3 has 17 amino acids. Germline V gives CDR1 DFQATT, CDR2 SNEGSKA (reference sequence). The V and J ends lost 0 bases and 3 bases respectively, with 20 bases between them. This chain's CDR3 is CSARDFLQGSEDYGYTF. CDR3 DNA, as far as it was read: TGCAGTGCTAGAGATTTTCTTCAGGGATCGGAAGACTATGGC.

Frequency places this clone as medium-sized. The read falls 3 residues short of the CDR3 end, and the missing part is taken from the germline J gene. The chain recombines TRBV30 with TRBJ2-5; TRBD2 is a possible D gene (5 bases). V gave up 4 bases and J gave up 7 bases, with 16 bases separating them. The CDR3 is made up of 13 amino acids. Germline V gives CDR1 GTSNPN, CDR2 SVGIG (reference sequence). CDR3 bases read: TGTGCCTGGAAGGGAGACCGTCGGGGGACC. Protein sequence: CAWKGDRRGT. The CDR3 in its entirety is CAWKGDRRGTQYF.